This TCR beta chain was retrieved from a study of PD-1 blockade in classical Hodgkin lymphoma. The CDR3 contains 13 residues. Germline CDR1 is SGHNT and CDR2 is YYREEE (reference sequence). The germline V and J ends were trimmed by 5 bases and 4 bases, with 12 bases remaining between them. Produced via immunoSEQ multiplex PCR; TCRdb's table is partial and in-frame only. Among 20,000 to 25,000 clones listed, roughly 80% were seen once. The study, taken as a whole, reports: Complete responders' baseline diversity resembled that of newly diagnosed patients. Relapsed/refractory patients reportedly had lower baseline diversity than newly diagnosed patients. In CD4+ cells, TCR diversity went up significantly by C4D1, but in CD8+ cells it did not.

Following autologous stem cell transplantation, relapse occurred in every patient, and exposure to brentuximab vedotin varied. Turning to this clone: What it binds is unknown.

This TCR was recovered from a human donor with classical Hodgkin lymphoma. This sequence joins TRBV5-4 and TRBJ2-5; D might be TRBD1 or TRBD2, each matching 5 bases. This sample comprised peripheral blood mononuclear cells (PBMCs), obtained before the second cycle of nivolumab. The CDR3, as DNA: TGTGCCAGCAGACGACCGGGGACAGAGACCCAGTACTTC. It translates to CASRRPGTETQYF. Based on the CDR3 plus reference TRBV5-4 and TRBJ2-5, the full variable domain is ETGVTQSPTHLIKTRGQQVTLRCSSQSGHNTVSWYQQALGQGPQFIFQYYREEENGRGNFPPRFSGLQFPNYSSELNVNALELDDSALYLCASRRPGTETQYFGPGTRLLVL.